This T cell receptor beta chain was recovered during a study of T cells after yellow fever vaccination. Study-level findings and limits: Post-booster samples contained most primary-vaccination clones (more than 95% CD4, roughly 88% CD8). From the bulk population, abundant clonotypes could contaminate and appear within FACS-sorted repertoires. Secondary responses were weaker yet peaked faster, day 5 versus 15.

Conversion of TCR transcripts into cDNA relied on 5'RACE template switching, which added a universal primer site and UMIs. TCRdb reprocessed the 5' RACE reads via MiXCR and lists one record per CDR3 protein. The data contain some 73,000 distinct CDR3 sequences, over 7.5% of them singletons. Details on this clonotype: Its target is not known.

Germline V gene data show CDR1 as DFQATT and CDR2 as SNEGSKA (reference sequence). CDR3 length: 14 residues. V dropped 2 bases and J dropped 6 bases, with 15 bases sitting between them. The specimen comprised CD8+ T cells sorted from PBMCs, sampled on the day of the yellow fever booster vaccination. The TCR originated in a man younger than 45 who received the YFV17D yellow fever vaccine. The rearrangement joins TRBV20-1 to TRBJ2-3; D could derive from TRBD1 or TRBD2 (5 bases each). CDR3 loop: CSARREWGSDTQYF. Written as DNA, the CDR3 is TGCAGTGCTAGACGGGAATGGGGGTCCGATACGCAGTATTTT.